This T cell receptor (beta chain) was sequenced for a study of shared clonotypes between healthy human individuals. Adult Caucasians living in Nashville, Tennessee made up all of the donors. The protocol was immunoSEQ multiplex PCR, while the TCRdb copy is restricted to in-frame clones and leaves out a portion. Seen here are 2 million to 2.5 million clones, 85% to 95% observed once, and the top ten hold approximately 0.41%. Losses at the gene ends were 7 bases for V and 2 bases for J; bases not matched to a gene: 4. Germline V lookup: CDR1 SEHNR, CDR2 FQNEAQ (reference sequence). The CDR3 is made up of 14 amino acids. Findings of the study overall: Sorted-subset sequencing was shown by rarefaction to be incomplete despite large depth.

In regard to this clone: No antigen is known for it.

This clonotype was obtained from a man aged 18 to 29 in good health. Some clones in this sample may be carry-over from other donors' samples. Material: naive CD4+ T cells from PBMCs. Subset defined: CD45RA+ positively selected. The rearrangement uses TRBV7-9 and TRBJ2-3, with 9 bases fitting TRBD2. The CDR3 sequence: CASTRLAATDTQYF. CDR3 DNA: TGTGCCAGCACCCGACTAGCGGCCACAGATACGCAGTATTTT.